The entry that follows covers one TCR beta chain sequence. Its antigen is still unknown. The CDR3 sequence is 16 residues long. Trimming stripped 8 bases from V and 5 bases from J, with 24 bases between. Germline V lookup: CDR1 ENHRY, CDR2 SYGVKD. This entry is derived from a study of T cell responses to AZD1222 COVID-19 vaccine. Study-wide points: Reportedly, nearly half the spike-specific TCRs target unmutated variant regions. Sampled repertoires all dated from after the peak T cell response. Along spike, vaccine-associated CD4 TCRs were found throughout, with dominance at 160-218 and 743-854.

Measured with immunoSEQ multiplex PCR; TCRdb has only the in-frame clones, and not every one. The sample has about 130,000 clones, 93% seen once. The sample consisted of peripheral blood, taken on day 0 of AZD1222 vaccination. The chain joins TRBV10-3 to TRBJ1-2; D may be TRBD1 (6 bases). This clonotype was sampled from an adult in good health. Here the CDR3 DNA reads TGTGCCATCTACGGGCTTGGGGGGCGTGGTTGGTATGGCTACACCTTC. Encoded protein: CAIYGLGGRGWYGYTF.